This TCR beta chain is from a study of identical twins. Broader study findings: Within twin pairs, the out-of-frame alpha sequences they shared showed excess low generation probability.

In its sample, this clonotype was seen a few times. The antigen remains unidentified. A single record per CDR3 protein comes from TCRdb applying MiXCR to the 5' RACE reads. The sample has a few hundred thousand distinct CDR3 sequences, approximately 9.1% seen once. The CDR3 has 12 residues. V gave up 3 bases and J gave up 9 bases; unmatched junction bases: 3. The rearrangement links TRBV12-3 or TRBV12-4 to TRBJ2-3; TRBD1 matches at 7 bases. The specimen sequenced was naive T cells sorted from blood. The receptor was isolated from a woman aged 50 to 65 in good health. The CDR3 region is CASSFRQGTQYF. The CDR3 region has the DNA TGTGCCAGCAGTTTTAGACAGGGAACGCAGTATTTT.